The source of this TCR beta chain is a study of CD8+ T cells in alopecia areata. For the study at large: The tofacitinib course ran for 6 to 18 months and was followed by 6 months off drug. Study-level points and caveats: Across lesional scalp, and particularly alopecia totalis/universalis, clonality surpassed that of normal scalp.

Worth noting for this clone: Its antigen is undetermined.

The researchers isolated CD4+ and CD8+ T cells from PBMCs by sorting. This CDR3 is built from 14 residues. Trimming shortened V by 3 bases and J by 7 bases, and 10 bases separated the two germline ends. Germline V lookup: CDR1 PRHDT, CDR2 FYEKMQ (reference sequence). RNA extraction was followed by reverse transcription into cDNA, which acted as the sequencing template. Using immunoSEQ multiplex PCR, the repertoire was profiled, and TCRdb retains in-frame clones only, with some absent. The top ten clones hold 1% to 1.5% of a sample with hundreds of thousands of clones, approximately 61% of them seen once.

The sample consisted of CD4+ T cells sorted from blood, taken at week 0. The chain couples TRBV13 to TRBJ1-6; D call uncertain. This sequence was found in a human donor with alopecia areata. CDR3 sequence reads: CASSFISGNSPLHF. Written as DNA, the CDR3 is TGTGCCAGCAGCTTTATTTCGGGGAATTCACCCCTCCACTTT.